The 5 T cell receptor beta chains below were found in one sample sequenced in a study of cytomegalovirus exposure and HLA in healthy donors. With 60 Vbeta and 13 Jbeta primers, the PCR was carried out. Sequenced by immunoSEQ multiplex PCR; TCRdb stores in-frame clones only, minus some. The sample records about 96,000 clones, approximately 72% being singletons. Sequencing was carried out using PBMCs. Receptors originate from a female donor in good health and CMV-seropositive.

The V call is TRBV7-3, the J call TRBJ2-5; 10 positions match TRBD2. This CDR3 is 13 amino acids long. Per germline, CDR1 SGHTA and CDR2 FQGTGA. The trim removed 9 bases at V and 5 bases at J, leaving 6 bases unmatched. The CDR3: CASSGGNGETQYF. CDR3 DNA sequence: TGTGCCAGTAGCGGGGGGAATGGCGAGACCCAGTACTTC.

This clone is classed as medium-sized. The sample has other DNA sequences that encode this CDR3 too. The chain's CDR3 is CASSIGGGTEAFF. CDR3 nucleotides: TGTGCCAGTAGTATAGGGGGGGGCACTGAAGCTTTCTTT. The chain uses TRBV19 and TRBJ1-1; maybe TRBD1 (5 bases). Trimming stripped 1 base from V and 4 bases from J, with 7 bases between. CDR1 is LNHDA and CDR2 is SQIVND in the germline V gene (reference sequence). CDR3 length: 13 residues.

The chain links TRBV7-2 to TRBJ2-3, with 8 bases identical to TRBD1. This CDR3 region has 18 residues. Germline CDR1 and CDR2: SGHTA and FQGNSA. V shed 1 base and J 4 bases; nucleotides not matched to a gene: 13. CDR3 coding DNA: TGTGCCAGCAGCTTAGTGGCTACCGGACAGGGTAGCGCAGATACGCAGTATTTT. Its translation: CASSLVATGQGSADTQYF.

This chain links TRBV6-6 with TRBJ2-7; 10 nucleotides agree with TRBD1. The ends lost 6 bases at V and 3 bases at J; junction bases unmatched: 8. The CDR3 consists of 15 residues. Germline V gives CDR1 MNHNY, CDR2 SVGAGI (reference sequence). CDR3 bases: TGTGCCAGCAGCTCCAGACAGGGGGCCCACTACGAGCAGTACTTC. Translated: CASSSRQGAHYEQYF.

The chain carries TRBV7-2 and TRBJ2-3, with TRBD2 matching over 11 bases. After removal of 5 bases from V and 0 bases from J, the junction contained 4 bases not matched to a gene. The CDR3 sequence is 16 residues long. Per the germline V gene, CDR1 is SGHTA and CDR2 is FQGNSA. The CDR3 bases are TGTGCCAGCAGCGATCGACTAGCGGGGAGCACAGATACGCAGTATTTT. This encodes CASSDRLAGSTDTQYF.